This T cell receptor (beta chain) comes out of a study of T cell changes during pregnancy in multiple sclerosis. This clone showed up just once. The CDR3 sequence is 16 residues long. CDR1 and CDR2 (germline): MNHEY, SVGAGI. The ends were cut back, 4 bases at V and 3 bases at J, with 18 bases in the middle. Assay: immunoSEQ multiplex PCR; the TCRdb copy retains only in-frame clones and omits some. The table lists 40,000 or so clones, roughly 88% of them singletons. The chain uses TRBV6-5 and TRBJ1-2; D may be TRBD1 (5 bases). The source is a female donor with multiple sclerosis, enrolled in a pregnancy study. The sequencing here drew on CD8+ T cells from peripheral blood mononuclear cells, taken in the first trimester of pregnancy. The DNA for the CDR3 is TGTGCCAGCAGTTCACAACTGCTCGACAGTTACTATGGCTACACCTTC. It codes for CASSSQLLDSYYGYTF.